This TCR beta chain was retrieved from a study of blood T cell repertoires in COVID-19. Overall study context: Whether acute or convalescent, the COVID-19 samples came from the United States, Italy and Spain. The cDNA or gDNA used as material had been derived from T cells, B-cell-depleted T cells, or PBMCs.

CDR3 length equals 16 residues. Per the germline V gene, CDR1 is SGHRS and CDR2 is YFSETQ. V was pared by 4 bases and J by 3 bases, with 16 bases between. In the authors' workflow: Estimation of nucleated cell counts relied on the amplification of reference gene primers. Clones were sequenced by immunoSEQ multiplex PCR, and TCRdb holds only the in-frame ones, with some missing. The V and J calls and clone size are taken from that table; D and trimming were inferred from the DNA. This table has some 240,000 clones, about four fifths appearing once. The receptor was derived from a woman aged 80 or over with acute or convalescent COVID-19. This chain connects TRBV5-1 to TRBJ1-4; D might be TRBD1 (6 bases). Sequenced material: peripheral blood. The CDR3 region has the DNA TGCGCCAGCAGCCCACAGGGTCGAGGAGCTAATGAAAAACTGTTTTTT. Translated: CASSPQGRGANEKLFF. The full variable domain, rest sourced from reference TRBV5-1 and TRBJ1-4, is KAGVTQTPRYLIKTRGQQVTLSCSPISGHRSVSWYQQTPGQGLQFLFEYFSETQRNKGNFPGRFSGRQFSNSRSEMNVSTLELGDSALYLCASSPQGRGANEKLFFGSGTQLSVL.